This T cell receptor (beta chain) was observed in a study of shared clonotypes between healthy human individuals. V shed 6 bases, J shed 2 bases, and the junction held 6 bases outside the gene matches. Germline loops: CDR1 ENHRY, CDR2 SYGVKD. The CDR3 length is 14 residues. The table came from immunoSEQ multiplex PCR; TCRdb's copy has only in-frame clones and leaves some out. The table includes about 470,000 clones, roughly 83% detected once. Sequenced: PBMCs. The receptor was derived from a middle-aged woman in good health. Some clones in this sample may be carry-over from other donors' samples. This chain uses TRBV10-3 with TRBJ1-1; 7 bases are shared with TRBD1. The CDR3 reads CAIRDGTANTEAFF. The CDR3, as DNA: TGTGCCATCAGGGACGGGACAGCTAACACTGAAGCTTTCTTT.